These 10 T cell receptor beta chains were all obtained from the same sample, sequenced in a study of response to subunit inactivated influenza vaccine. MiXCR, applied by TCRdb to the RT-PCR reads, yields one record per CDR3 protein. The repertoire includes roughly 700,000 distinct CDR3 sequences, about 15% of them detected once, and 5.5% to 7% sits in the top ten. The sequencing used PBMCs from blood, collected 14 days before vaccination. All receptors derive from a man aged 50-59 years who received an inactivated influenza vaccine.

The V and J genes are TRBV4-3 and TRBJ2-1, with TRBD2 matching 11 bases. CDR1 and CDR2 (germline): LGHNA, YSLEER. V dropped 5 bases and J dropped 7; count of bases not matched to a gene: 10. The length of the CDR3 is 16 residues. In DNA, the CDR3 is TGCGCCAGCAGCTTAGGACTAGCGGGTAGGAGGAATGAGCAGTTCTTC. The encoded protein is CASSLGLAGRRNEQFF.

The table lists this clonotype with a few counts. The chain joins TRBV27 to TRBJ2-6, with a possible D match to TRBD1 (5 bases). The CDR3 loop spans 14 amino acids. Trimming took off 9 bases at V and 2 bases at J, with 11 bases between the two ends. Looked up from germline, CDR1 is MNHEY and CDR2 is SMNVEV (reference sequence). CDR3 loop: CASSREPGANVLTF. The CDR3 DNA sequence: TGTGCCAGTTCCAGGGAACCTGGGGCCAACGTCCTGACTTTC.

This clonotype was observed a handful of times. The CDR3 loop is CASTGRYGYTF. The DNA for the CDR3 is TGTGCCAGCACGGGCCGTTATGGCTACACCTTC. The chain combines TRBV28 with TRBJ1-2; D gene unclear. This CDR3 region has 11 residues. Trimming left V 7 bases short and J 5 bases short, with 8 bases between. Per the germline V gene, CDR1 is MDHEN and CDR2 is SYDVKM.

This clonotype has at least ten counts. The chain couples TRBV12-3 or TRBV12-4 to TRBJ2-2; D is tentatively TRBD1 or TRBD2 (7 bases each). V was clipped by 3 bases and J by 0 bases, with 14 bases between them. The CDR3 totals 17 residues. The CDR3 sequence: CASSFGRGLANTGELFF. For the CDR3, the DNA is TGTGCCAGCAGTTTTGGGAGGGGGCTCGCGAACACCGGGGAGCTGTTTTTT.

This clonotype was seen a handful of times. This sequence joins TRBV28 and TRBJ1-5; D unresolved. There are 14 residues in the CDR3. Germline CDR1 is MDHEN and CDR2 is SYDVKM. Trimming cost V 7 bases and J 12 bases, with 22 bases left between them. In DNA, the CDR3 is TGTGCCAGCAACCCTTCTGACCGGGGTGGCGTCCAGCATTTT. This sequence encodes CASNPSDRGGVQHF.

This rearrangement joins TRBV20-1 to TRBJ1-6; D uncertain. Germline CDR1 DFQATT, CDR2 SNEGSKA (reference sequence). The CDR3 is made up of 11 amino acids. V lost 3 bases and J 18 bases, leaving 15 bases between the germline ends. CDR3 in amino acids: CSASVTDRNHF. In nucleotides, the CDR3 is TGCAGTGCTAGCGTCACTGACCGTAACCACTTT.

This clonotype has only a few counts. The chain links TRBV3-1 to TRBJ1-4; TRBD1 might be the D (6 bases). Germline CDR1 is LGHDT and CDR2 is YNNKEL (reference sequence). Trimming took 6 bases from V and 3 from J, leaving 14 bases between them. There are 15 residues in the CDR3. The CDR3 nucleotides are TGTGCCAGCAGTCGCAGGGGCGAGGCTAATGAAAAACTGTTTTTT. This translates into CASSRRGEANEKLFF.

A few counts support this clonotype. The DNA is omitted, as the CDR3 cannot be located on it reliably, and the CDR3 follows TCRdb's listing. The chain recombines TRBV7-9 with TRBJ2-1. Per germline, CDR1 SEHNR and CDR2 FQNEAQ (reference sequence). The CDR3 comprises 14 residues, both ends counted. CDR3 sequence reads: CASSTVFLENEQFF.

This chain uses TRBV3-1 with TRBJ1-3, with D uncertain. Germline loops: CDR1 LGHDT, CDR2 YNNKEL (reference sequence). The length of the CDR3 is 16 residues. The V and J ends lost 0 bases and 0 bases respectively, with 9 bases between them. CDR3 bases: TGTGCCAGCAGCCAAGAGAGAACGAGCTCTGGAAACACCATATATTTT. It translates to CASSQERTSSGNTIYF.

This clonotype appeared a few times. CDR3 residues: CSARDSGAEAFF. In DNA form, the CDR3 reads TGCAGTGCTAGAGATTCCGGAGCTGAAGCTTTCTTT. The chain uses TRBV20-1 and TRBJ1-1; D remains ambiguous. CDR1 is DFQATT and CDR2 is SNEGSKA in the germline V gene (reference sequence). V lost 0 bases, J lost 6 bases, and 8 bases lay in between. This CDR3 is built from 12 residues.